This T cell receptor (beta chain) emerged from a study of T cells after yellow fever vaccination. Study-level background: Those fractions that held only low numbers of cells were prepared using the SMART-Seq v4 Ultra Low Input RNA kit.

From the 5' RACE reads, TCRdb called clonotypes with MiXCR, one entry per CDR3 protein. The sample contains around 300,000 distinct CDR3 sequences, 10% to 15% of which appear only once. Germline V lookup: CDR1 SGHTA, CDR2 FQGTGA. J was trimmed by 2 bases and V by 11 bases; bases with no gene match: 20. CDR3 length: 18 amino acids. Regarding the study as a whole: Booster samples showed a return of most primary-vaccination clones (under 97% CD4, around 85% CD8).

This clonotype was seen a handful of times. Its target is unknown. The rearrangement uses TRBV7-3 and TRBJ2-7; 11 bases fit TRBD2. The sequence came from a man aged 25 to 40 who received the YFV17D yellow fever vaccine. Sequenced here: CD4+ T cells sorted from PBMCs, sampled 45 days after the yellow fever booster vaccination. The CDR3 region has the DNA TGTGCCTGCAACCCCCTAGGAGTAGCGGGAGGGTCCGCCTACGAGCAGTACTTC. It codes for CACNPLGVAGGSAYEQYF.